This T cell receptor beta chain is from a study of T-cell memory formation after mild COVID-19 (dated by TCRdb to the early 2020s). In the study overall: TCR sequence clusters from the two donors were largely donor specific. In a couple of donors, T-cell clones that expanded and contracted after mild COVID-19 were tracked by sequencing TCRalpha and TCRbeta repertoires over time. The cohort comprised two young, previously healthy adult volunteers, one female and one male. Summary of the overall study and its limitations: Only two mild cases were covered by the study, and larger cohorts that include severe cases with pre-infection samples were considered necessary. Balanced CD4/CD8 phenotypes were observed for clones contracting from day 15 to 85, whereas a bias towards CD4+ was observed for a second wave of clones expanding from day 15 to 37. Some responding clones were detected in pre-infection memory, which suggested that pre-existing cross-reactive memory T cells had joined the SARS-CoV-2 response. SARS-CoV-2 specificity of the second-wave clones peaking on day 37 was not confirmed. Contracting CD4+ clones were located mainly in the CM and EM memory subsets, whereas CD8+ clones were found to be enriched in EMRA.

The table lists this clonotype with a few counts. Its recognized antigen is unknown. Qualities for individual bases were not recorded, and no much larger clone is one base off. Ficoll-Paque density gradient centrifugation was the method used to isolate PBMCs. The germline V end is reduced by 2 bases and the J end by 8 bases; junction bases left unmatched: 8. The CDR3 runs 15 residues from the cysteine to the phenylalanine. This entry keeps only the CDR3 DNA: 45 bases, framed from base 1. CDR1 and CDR2 were assigned from the germline V gene as MGHRA and YSYEKL. Sequencing relied on an Illumina NovaSeq 6000. cDNA libraries for TCRalpha and TCRbeta were prepared by 5'RACE using constant-segment primers, with sample barcodes and unique molecular identifiers added. Trizol reagent was used to extract RNA from every sample. Libraries were amplified in two PCR steps, with a second sample barcode and Illumina TruSeq adapters added in the second step. Sequencing of libraries was performed on an Illumina NovaSeq with 2 x 150 bp paired-end reads. The authors' pipeline ran thus. The reads were demultiplexed and collapsed into UMI-guided consensus sequences using migec v1.2.7. Using mixcr v2.1.11, UMI consensuses were aligned to TRA and TRB V and J templates and then assembled into clonotypes. A clonotype was counted as expanded or contracted only if both edgeR and NoisET called the change significant, with noise models trained on biological replicates. edgeR calls used a false discovery rate-adjusted p below 0.01 and a log2 fold-change threshold of 1. As an exploratory analysis of dynamics, max-normalized trajectories of the 1000 most abundant clonotypes were examined by PCA with hierarchical clustering. Separately sequenced CD4+ and CD8+ repertoires were used to assign a CD4 or CD8 phenotype to each responding clone. TCRdb reworked the public reads: Q25 trimming with fastp, MiXCR clone assembly, productive beta chains retained. Each CDR3 protein gets just one entry, which takes the most common genes and DNA from the rows behind it. The authors' filters were not applied to this entry. The sample records about 600,000 distinct CDR3 sequences, less than 25% of which are singletons. The top ten hold around 8.4% of the sample.

Recombination connected TRBV4-1 to TRBJ1-1, with 10 bases in between that match TRBD1. The sequenced material came from PBMCs or a T cell subset sorted from them (not recorded which). The TCR comes from an adult woman who had mild COVID-19 (a few samples of this study predate the infection). The sample titles of this study are shuffled in the database, so cell type and time point are left out; the donor was told from shared clones. For the CDR3, the sequence is CASSQTVGTGVEAFF. In nucleotide form, the sequence is TGCGCCAGCAGCCAAACCGTTGGGACAGGGGTAGAAGCTTTCTTT.